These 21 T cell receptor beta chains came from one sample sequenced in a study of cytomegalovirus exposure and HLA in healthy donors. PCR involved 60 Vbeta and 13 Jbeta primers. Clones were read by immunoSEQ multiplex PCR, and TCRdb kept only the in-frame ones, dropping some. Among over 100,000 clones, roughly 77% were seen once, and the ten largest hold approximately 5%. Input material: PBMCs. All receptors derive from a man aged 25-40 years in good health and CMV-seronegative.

This chain's CDR3 is CASSQTSGSFYEQFF. The CDR3 DNA follows: TGTGCCAGCAGTCAAACTAGCGGGAGCTTCTATGAGCAGTTCTTC. The rearrangement links TRBV27 to TRBJ2-1, with 11 bases identical to TRBD2. This CDR3 has 15 residues. Germline CDR1 MNHEY, CDR2 SMNVEV (reference sequence). With V trimmed by 5 bases and J by 8 bases, 8 bases remained unmatched.

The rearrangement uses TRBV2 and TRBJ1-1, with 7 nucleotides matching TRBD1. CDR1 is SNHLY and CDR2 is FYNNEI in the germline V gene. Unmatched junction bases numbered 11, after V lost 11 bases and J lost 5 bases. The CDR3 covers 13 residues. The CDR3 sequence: CAARTGAGTEAFF. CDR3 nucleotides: TGTGCCGCAAGGACAGGTGCCGGGACTGAAGCTTTCTTT.

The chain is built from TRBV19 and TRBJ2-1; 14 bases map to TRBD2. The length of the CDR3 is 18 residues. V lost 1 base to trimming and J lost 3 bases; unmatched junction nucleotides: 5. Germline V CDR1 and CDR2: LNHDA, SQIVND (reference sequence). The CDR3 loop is CASSIAGLAGDRYNEQFF. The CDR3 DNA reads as TGTGCCAGTAGTATAGCGGGACTAGCGGGAGACCGCTACAATGAGCAGTTCTTC.

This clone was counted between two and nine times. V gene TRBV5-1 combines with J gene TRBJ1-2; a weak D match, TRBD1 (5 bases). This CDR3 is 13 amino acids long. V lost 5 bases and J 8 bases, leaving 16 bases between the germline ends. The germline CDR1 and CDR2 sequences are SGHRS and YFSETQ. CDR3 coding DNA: TGCGCCAGCAGTCTGGGGGGGATCGGAGGCTACACCTTC. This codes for CASSLGGIGGYTF.

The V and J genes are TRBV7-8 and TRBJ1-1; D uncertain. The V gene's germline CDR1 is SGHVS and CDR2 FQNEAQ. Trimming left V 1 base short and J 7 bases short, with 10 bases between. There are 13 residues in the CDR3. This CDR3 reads CASSLVVSGEAFF. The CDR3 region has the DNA TGTGCCAGCAGCTTAGTGGTCTCCGGTGAAGCTTTCTTT.

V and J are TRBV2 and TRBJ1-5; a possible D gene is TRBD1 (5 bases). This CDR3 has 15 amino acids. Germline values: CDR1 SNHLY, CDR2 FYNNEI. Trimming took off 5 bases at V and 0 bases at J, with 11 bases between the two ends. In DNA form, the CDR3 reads TGTGCCAGCAGTCGGGGGGTCCCTAGCAATCAGCCCCAGCATTTT. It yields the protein CASSRGVPSNQPQHF.

The CDR3 DNA reads TGCGCCAGCAGCTCCACAGGGGGAGATACGCAGTATTTT. Its translation is CASSSTGGDTQYF. The chain combines TRBV4-1 with TRBJ2-3, with 8 bases matching TRBD1. The CDR3 is 13 residues long. Germline CDR1 reads MGHRA; CDR2 reads YSYEKL. J gave up 5 bases and V 5 bases, and 3 bases lay outside the gene matches.

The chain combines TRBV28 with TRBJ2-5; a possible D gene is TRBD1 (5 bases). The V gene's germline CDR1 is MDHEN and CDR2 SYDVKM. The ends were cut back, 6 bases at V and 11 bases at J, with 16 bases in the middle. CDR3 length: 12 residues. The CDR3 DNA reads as TGTGCCAGCAGCCCGGACACCTCGCGGCAGTACTTC. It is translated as CASSPDTSRQYF.

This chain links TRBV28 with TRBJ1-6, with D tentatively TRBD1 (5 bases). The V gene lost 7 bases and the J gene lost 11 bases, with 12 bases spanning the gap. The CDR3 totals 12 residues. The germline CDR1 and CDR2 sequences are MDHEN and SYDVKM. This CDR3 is CASTLRGAPLHF. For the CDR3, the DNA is TGTGCCAGCACCCTACGGGGGGCACCCCTCCACTTT.

The CDR3 region has the DNA TGTGCCAGCAGTCGATCCCTGGAGGGGCAGCCCCAGCATTTT. Translation: CASSRSLEGQPQHF. The chain links TRBV6-5 to TRBJ1-5, with D tentatively TRBD1 (5 bases). This CDR3 contains 14 residues. Germline CDR1 is MNHEY and CDR2 is SVGAGI. The germline V and J ends were trimmed by 5 bases and 7 bases, with 15 bases remaining between them.

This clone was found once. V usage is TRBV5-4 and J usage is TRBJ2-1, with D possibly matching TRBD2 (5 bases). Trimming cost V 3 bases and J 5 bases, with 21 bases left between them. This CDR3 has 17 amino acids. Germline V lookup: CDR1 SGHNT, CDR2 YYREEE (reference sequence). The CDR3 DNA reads TGTGCCAGCAGCTACAAGCGGCCCCCGGCGAGGGACAATGAGCAGTTCTTC. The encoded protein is CASSYKRPPARDNEQFF.

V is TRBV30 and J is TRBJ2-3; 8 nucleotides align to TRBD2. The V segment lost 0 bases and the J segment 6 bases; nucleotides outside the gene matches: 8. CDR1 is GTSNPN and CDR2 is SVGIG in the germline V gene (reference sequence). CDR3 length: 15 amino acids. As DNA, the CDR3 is TGTGCCTGGAGTGTACGAGCGGGGGCCCGGGATACGCAGTATTTT. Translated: CAWSVRAGARDTQYF.

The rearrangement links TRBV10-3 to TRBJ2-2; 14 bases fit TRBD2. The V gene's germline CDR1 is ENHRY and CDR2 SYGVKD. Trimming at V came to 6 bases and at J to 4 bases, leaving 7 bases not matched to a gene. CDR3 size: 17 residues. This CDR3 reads CAISGLAGGWGTGELFF. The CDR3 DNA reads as TGTGCCATCAGCGGACTAGCGGGAGGCTGGGGCACCGGGGAGCTGTTTTTT.

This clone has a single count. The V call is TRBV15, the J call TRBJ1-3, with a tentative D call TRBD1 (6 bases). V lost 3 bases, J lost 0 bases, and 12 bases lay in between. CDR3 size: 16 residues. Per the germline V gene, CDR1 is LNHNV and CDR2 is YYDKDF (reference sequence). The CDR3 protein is CATSSLQGDSGNTIYF. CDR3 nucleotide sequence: TGTGCCACCAGCAGCTTACAGGGCGACTCTGGAAACACCATATATTTT.

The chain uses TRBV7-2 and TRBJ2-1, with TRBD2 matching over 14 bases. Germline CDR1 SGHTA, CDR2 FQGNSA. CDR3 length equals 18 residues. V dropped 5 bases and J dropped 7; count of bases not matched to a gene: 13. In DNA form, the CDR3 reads TGTGCCAGCAGCGTTCGTCGGGGACTAGCGGGAGACAAGAATGAGCAGTTCTTC. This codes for CASSVRRGLAGDKNEQFF.

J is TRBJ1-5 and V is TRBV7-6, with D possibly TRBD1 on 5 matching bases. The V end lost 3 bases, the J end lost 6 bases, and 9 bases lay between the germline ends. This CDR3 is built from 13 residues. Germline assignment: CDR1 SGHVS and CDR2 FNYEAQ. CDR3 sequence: CASSLGGSQPQHF. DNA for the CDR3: TGTGCCAGCAGCTTGGGGGGGAGTCAGCCCCAGCATTTT.

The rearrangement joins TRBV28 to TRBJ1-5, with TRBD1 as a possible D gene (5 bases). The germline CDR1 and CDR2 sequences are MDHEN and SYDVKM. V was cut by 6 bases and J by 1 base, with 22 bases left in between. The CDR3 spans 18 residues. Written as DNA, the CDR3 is TGTGCCAGCAGCTTTCCCCGGGGCGGGGCAAGGAGCAATCAGCCCCAGCATTTT. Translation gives CASSFPRGGARSNQPQHF.

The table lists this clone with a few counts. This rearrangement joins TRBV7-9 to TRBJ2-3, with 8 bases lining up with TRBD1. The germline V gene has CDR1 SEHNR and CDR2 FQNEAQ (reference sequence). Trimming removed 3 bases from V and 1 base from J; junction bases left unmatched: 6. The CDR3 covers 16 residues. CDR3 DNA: TGTGCCAGCAGCTTCTCTCCAGGGGGCGGCACAGATACGCAGTATTTT. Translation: CASSFSPGGGTDTQYF.

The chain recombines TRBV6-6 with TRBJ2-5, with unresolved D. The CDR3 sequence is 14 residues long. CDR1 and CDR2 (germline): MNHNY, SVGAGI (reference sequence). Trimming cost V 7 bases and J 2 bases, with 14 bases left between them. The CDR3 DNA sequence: TGTGCCAGCATACTCGGTAACAGTCAAGAGACCCAGTACTTC. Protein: CASILGNSQETQYF.

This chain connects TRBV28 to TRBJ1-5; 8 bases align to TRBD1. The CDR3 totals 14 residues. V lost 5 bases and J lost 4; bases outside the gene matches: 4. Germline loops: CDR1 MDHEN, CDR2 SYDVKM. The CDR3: CASSKDRENQPQHF. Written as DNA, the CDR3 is TGTGCCAGCAGTAAGGACAGGGAAAATCAGCCCCAGCATTTT.

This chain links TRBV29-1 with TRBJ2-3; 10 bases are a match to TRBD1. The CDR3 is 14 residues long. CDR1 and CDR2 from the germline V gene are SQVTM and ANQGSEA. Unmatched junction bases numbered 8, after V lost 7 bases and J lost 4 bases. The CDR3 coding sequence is TGCAGCGGCCTCCGGGACAGGGGCCCAGATACGCAGTATTTT. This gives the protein CSGLRDRGPDTQYF.